This is a list of T cell receptor beta chains from one sample in a study of T cell repertoires in cytomegalovirus infection. One entry per CDR3 protein results from TCRdb running MiXCR on the reads. Found here are about 260,000 distinct CDR3 sequences, roughly 13% of them singletons; the top ten hold around 8.7%. Material for sequencing was PBMCs. These receptors all come from a human donor in good health (CMV status not recorded). Some clones in this sample may be carry-over from other donors' samples. Both conserved end residues are part of each CDR3. Fields, in order: J gene, clone size, D gene, V gene, CDR3 length, CDR3 protein, CDR3 DNA. The D gene is left open where the match is weak. Some rows mark clone size as missing; the rest say once, few, many or name a class of expanded clone.

TRBJ2-2	few	-	TRBV6-2/TRBV6-3	17	CASTRLLGGLNTGELFF	TGTGCCAGCACCAGACTGTTGGGGGGGCTGAACACCGGGGAGCTGTTTTTT
TRBJ1-6	-	-	TRBV4-1	15	CASSQDWARNSPLHF	TGCGCCAGCAGCCAAGATTGGGCTCGGAATTCACCCCTCCACTTT
TRBJ1-1	-	-	TRBV29-1	11	CSVERRTEAFF	TGCAGCGTTGAACGGAGAACTGAAGCTTTCTTT
TRBJ1-1	-	-	TRBV28	14	CASSTQGLNTEAFF	TGTGCCAGCAGCACACAGGGTTTGAACACTGAAGCTTTCTTT
TRBJ2-2	many	-	TRBV6-1	13	CASSSWGNGELFF	TGTGCCAGCAGCTCCTGGGGGAACGGGGAGCTGTTTTTT
TRBJ2-2	few	-	TRBV2	16	CASSDAGTKNTGELFF	TGTGCCAGCAGTGATGCCGGGACCAAGAACACCGGGGAGCTGTTTTTT
TRBJ2-7	many	-	TRBV6-1	14	CASSPDGNSYEQYF	TGTGCCAGCAGTCCGGACGGTAACTCCTACGAGCAGTACTTC
TRBJ2-1	many	-	TRBV7-2	14	CASSLGLDLVEQFF	TGTGCCAGCAGCTTGGGGCTGGACCTGGTGGAGCAGTTCTTC
TRBJ2-7	-	TRBD1	TRBV29-1	13	CSVEGTGVYEQYF	TGCAGCGTTGAAGGGACAGGGGTCTACGAGCAGTACTTC
TRBJ2-7	-	TRBD2	TRBV6-6	15	CASSGVSGRSYEQYF	TGTGCCAGCAGTGGGGTTAGCGGGAGGTCGTACGAGCAGTACTTC
TRBJ2-1	-	-	TRBV5-4	13	CASSLPGSYEQFF	TGTGCCAGCAGCCTGCCAGGGTCTTATGAGCAGTTCTTC
TRBJ2-3	-	TRBD2	TRBV20-1	15	CSASGLAGGTDTQYF	TGCAGTGCTTCGGGACTAGCGGGGGGTACAGATACGCAGTATTTT
TRBJ2-3	few	-	TRBV5-4	15	CASSLGPFEADTQYF	TGTGCCAGCAGCTTGGGACCGTTTGAGGCAGATACGCAGTATTTT
TRBJ1-1	-	-	TRBV6-5	16	CASSYSGRSLNTEAFF	TGTGCCAGCAGTTACTCGGGACGCTCCTTGAACACTGAAGCTTTCTTT
TRBJ1-2	many	-	TRBV2	14	CASSEAKANYGYTF	TGTGCCAGCAGTGAAGCTAAAGCTAACTATGGCTACACCTTC
TRBJ2-5	few	-	TRBV6-1	14	CASSYGGKLETQYF	TGTGCCAGCAGTTACGGCGGGAAGTTAGAGACCCAGTACTTC
TRBJ2-3	-	TRBD1	TRBV2	14	CASRWTGSTDTQYF	TGTGCCAGCAGATGGACAGGGTCCACAGATACGCAGTATTTT
TRBJ1-1	-	TRBD1	TRBV29-1	13	CSSLGQGNTEAFF	TGCAGTTCCTTAGGACAGGGGAACACTGAAGCTTTCTTT
TRBJ2-5	-	-	TRBV28	15	CASTIGGTTGETQYF	TGTGCCAGCACCATCGGGGGAACTACTGGAGAGACCCAGTACTTC
TRBJ2-2	few	-	TRBV29-1	11	CSVVSTGELFF	TGCAGCGTTGTGAGCACCGGGGAGCTGTTTTTT